Given below is one TCR beta chain in context. This sample was taken from a study of cytomegalovirus exposure and HLA in healthy donors. Researchers ran the PCR with 60 Vbeta and 13 Jbeta primers. Profiled with immunoSEQ multiplex PCR; TCRdb holds only in-frame clones, not every one. There are around 91,000 clones in the sample; around 64% occur only once, and under 4% lies in the top ten. V was pared by 5 bases and J by 1 base, with 21 bases between. This CDR3 is built from 17 residues. Germline V gene sequence: CDR1 SGHDT, CDR2 YYEEEE. Specimen: PBMCs. The receptor comes from a man aged 55-75 years in good health and CMV-seronegative. V gene TRBV5-6 combines with J gene TRBJ1-1, with D tentatively TRBD1 (6 bases). CDR3 DNA sequence: TGTGCCAGCAGTTTATCCCAGGCCAGGGGCTGGAACACTGAAGCTTTCTTT. Amino acid sequence: CASSLSQARGWNTEAFF.